This T cell receptor (beta chain) was retrieved from a study of blood T cell repertoires in COVID-19. On the study more broadly: Both acute and convalescent COVID-19 samples were obtained from the United States, Italy and Spain.

In the study's own analysis: Researchers report that nucleated cell counts were estimated from reference gene primer amplification. Assay: immunoSEQ multiplex PCR; the TCRdb copy retains only in-frame clones and omits some. V, J and clone size are those of that table, while D and trimming were read from the DNA. Of 190,000 or so clones listed, less than 80% are singletons. CDR3 length equals 15 residues. CDR1 is MDHEN and CDR2 is SYDVKM in the germline V gene. The ends were cut back, 8 bases at V and 2 bases at J, with 18 bases in the middle. The V call is TRBV28, the J call TRBJ1-2; D is perhaps TRBD1 (5 bases). Sequenced: peripheral blood. The sequence came from a man aged 50-60 years who had recovered from COVID-19. The CDR3 nucleotides read TGTGCCAGCGCCTCGCCGGGGGGTCGCAACTATGGCTACACCTTC. It encodes CASASPGGRNYGYTF.